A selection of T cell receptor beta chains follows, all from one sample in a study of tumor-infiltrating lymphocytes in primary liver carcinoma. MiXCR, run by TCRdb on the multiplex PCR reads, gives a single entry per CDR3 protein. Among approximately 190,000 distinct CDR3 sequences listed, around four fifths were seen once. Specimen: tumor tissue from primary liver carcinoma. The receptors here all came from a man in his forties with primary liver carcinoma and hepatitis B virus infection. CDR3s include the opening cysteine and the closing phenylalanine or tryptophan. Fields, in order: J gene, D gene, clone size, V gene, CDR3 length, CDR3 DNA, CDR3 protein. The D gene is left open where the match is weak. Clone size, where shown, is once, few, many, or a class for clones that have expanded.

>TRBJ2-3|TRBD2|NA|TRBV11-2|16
TGTCCTAGCAGCTTCCTAGCGGGAGCACTCACAGTTACGCAGTATTTT
CPSSFLAGALTVTQYF
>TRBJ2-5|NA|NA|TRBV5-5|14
TGTGCCAACAGCTCGGAGACTAGGGGAGAGACCCAGCACTTC
CANSSETRGETQHF
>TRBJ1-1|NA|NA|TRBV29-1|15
TGTAGCATTTCCGCAGGGTGGGGCATGAATACTGTGGCTTTCTTT
CSISAGWGMNTVAFF
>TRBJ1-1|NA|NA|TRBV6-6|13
TGTGCCAGCAGTCGACGCATGATCACTGAAGCTTTCTTC
CASSRRMITEAFF
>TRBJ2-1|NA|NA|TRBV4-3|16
TGCCCCAGCAGCCAAGATAGGATCGGGTTTCACAATGAGCACTTCTTC
CPSSQDRIGFHNEHFF
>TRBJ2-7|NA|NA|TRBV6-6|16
TGTGCCAGTCGTTTGGATGGCGGAATAAGCTCCTACGAGCAGTACTTC
CASRLDGGISSYEQYF
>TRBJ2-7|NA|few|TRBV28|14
TGTGCCAGCAGTTTCCCAGGGGGGGTCTACGAGCAGTACTTC
CASSFPGGVYEQYF
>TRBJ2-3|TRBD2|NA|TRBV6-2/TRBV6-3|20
TGTGCCAGTCTACTAGGCGCTAGCGGGAACGTCCCCCCTGCCACAGATACGCAGTATTTT
CASLLGASGNVPPATDTQYF
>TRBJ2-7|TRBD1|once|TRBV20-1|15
TGCAGTGCTAGTGCCGGGACAGAGCCCTCCTACGAGCAGTACTTC
CSASAGTEPSYEQYF
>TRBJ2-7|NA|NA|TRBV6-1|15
TGTGGCAGCGGGGCAGTACAGGGGCCCCCCTACGAGCAGTACTTC
CGSGAVQGPPYEQYF